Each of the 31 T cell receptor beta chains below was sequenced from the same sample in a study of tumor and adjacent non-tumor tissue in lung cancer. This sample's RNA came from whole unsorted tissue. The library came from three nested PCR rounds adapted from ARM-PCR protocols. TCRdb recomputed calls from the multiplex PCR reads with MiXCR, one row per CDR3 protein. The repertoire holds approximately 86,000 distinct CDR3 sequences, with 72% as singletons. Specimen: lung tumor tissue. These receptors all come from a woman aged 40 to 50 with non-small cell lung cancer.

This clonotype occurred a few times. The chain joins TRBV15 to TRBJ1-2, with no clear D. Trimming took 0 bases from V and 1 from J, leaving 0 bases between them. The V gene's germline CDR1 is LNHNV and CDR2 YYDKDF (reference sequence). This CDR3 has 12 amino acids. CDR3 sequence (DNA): TGTGCCACCAGCAGAGATAACTATGGCTACACCTTC. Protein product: CATSRDNYGYTF.

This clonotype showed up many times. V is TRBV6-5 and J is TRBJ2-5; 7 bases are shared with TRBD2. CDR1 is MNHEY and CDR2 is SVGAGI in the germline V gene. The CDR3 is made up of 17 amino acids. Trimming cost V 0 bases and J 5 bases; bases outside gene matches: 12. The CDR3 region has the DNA TGTGCCAGCAGTTACTCGATTCCTGGCGGGAGTCGGGAGACCCAGTACTTC. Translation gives CASSYSIPGGSRETQYF.

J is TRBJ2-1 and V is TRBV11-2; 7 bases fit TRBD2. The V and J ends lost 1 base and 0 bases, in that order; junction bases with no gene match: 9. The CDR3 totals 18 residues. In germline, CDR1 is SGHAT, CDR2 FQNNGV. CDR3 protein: CASSLGMRGYSSYNEQFF. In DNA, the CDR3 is TGTGCCAGCAGCTTAGGGATGCGGGGGTACTCCTCCTACAATGAGCAGTTCTTC.

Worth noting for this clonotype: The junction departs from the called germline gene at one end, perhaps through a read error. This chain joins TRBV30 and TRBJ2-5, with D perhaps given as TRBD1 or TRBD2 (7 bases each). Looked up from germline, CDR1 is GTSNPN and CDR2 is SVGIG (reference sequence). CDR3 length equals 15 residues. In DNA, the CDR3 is TGTGCCTGGAGTATTGGCCAGGGGGGGGAGGAGACCCATTACTTC. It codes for CAWSIGQGGEETHYF.

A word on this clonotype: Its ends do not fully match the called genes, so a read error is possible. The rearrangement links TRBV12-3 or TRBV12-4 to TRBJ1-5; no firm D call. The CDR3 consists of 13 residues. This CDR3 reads CAGSYSTNQPQHF. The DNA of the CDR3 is TGTGCCGGCAGTTACAGCACAAATCAGCCCCAGCATTTT.

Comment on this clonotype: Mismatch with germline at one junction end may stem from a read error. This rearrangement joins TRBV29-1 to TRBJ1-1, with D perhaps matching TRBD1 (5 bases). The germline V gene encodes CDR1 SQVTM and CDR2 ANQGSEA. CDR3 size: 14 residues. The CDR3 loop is CIVQFRATNTEAFF. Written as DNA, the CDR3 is TGCATCGTACAGTTCAGGGCGACGAACACTGAAGCGTTCTTT.

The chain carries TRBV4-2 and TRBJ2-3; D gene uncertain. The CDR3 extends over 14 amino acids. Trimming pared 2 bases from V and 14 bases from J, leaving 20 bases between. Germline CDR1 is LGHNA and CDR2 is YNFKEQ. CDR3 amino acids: CASSQLGESDMLYF. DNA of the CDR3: TGTGCCAGCAGCCAACTTGGGGAATCAGATATGCTGTATTTT.

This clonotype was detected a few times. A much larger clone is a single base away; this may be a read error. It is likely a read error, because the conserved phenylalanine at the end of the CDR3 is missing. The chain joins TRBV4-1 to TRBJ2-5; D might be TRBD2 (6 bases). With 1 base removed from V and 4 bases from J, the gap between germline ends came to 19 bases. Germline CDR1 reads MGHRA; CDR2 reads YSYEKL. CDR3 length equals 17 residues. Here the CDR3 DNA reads TGCGCCAGCAGCCAAGGACTTCGGGCGGGAACGGGAGAGACCCAGTACTCC. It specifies CASSQGLRAGTGETQYS.

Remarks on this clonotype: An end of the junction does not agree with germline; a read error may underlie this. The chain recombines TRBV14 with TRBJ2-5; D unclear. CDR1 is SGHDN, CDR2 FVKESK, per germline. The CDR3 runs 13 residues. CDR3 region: CANSQTVQEAQYF. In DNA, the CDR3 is TGTGCCAACAGCCAGACGGTCCAAGAGGCCCAGTACTTT.

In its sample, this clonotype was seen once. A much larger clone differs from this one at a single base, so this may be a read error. The CDR3 spells CASSYSGTSTVTQHF. CDR3 nucleotides: TGTGCCAGCAGTTACTCGGGGACTAGCACAGTTACGCAGCATTTT. The gene calls are TRBV6-2 or TRBV6-3 and TRBJ2-3; tentatively, D is TRBD1 (5 bases). The closer fit of TRBJ1-5 to the DNA end suggests the J call may be wrong. Germline assignment: CDR1 MNHEY and CDR2 SVGEGT. The CDR3 runs to 15 residues.

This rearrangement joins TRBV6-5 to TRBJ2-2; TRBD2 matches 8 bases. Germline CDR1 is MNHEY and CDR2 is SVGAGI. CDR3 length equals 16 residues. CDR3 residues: CTSSYSLGGRSGELFF. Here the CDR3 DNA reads TGTACTAGCAGTTACTCTCTCGGCGGGAGGTCCGGGGAGCTGTTTTTT.

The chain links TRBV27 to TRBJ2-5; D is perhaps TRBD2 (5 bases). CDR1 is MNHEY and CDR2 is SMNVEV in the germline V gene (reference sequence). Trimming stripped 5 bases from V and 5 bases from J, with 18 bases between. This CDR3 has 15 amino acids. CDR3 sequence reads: CASSPADLLLETQYF. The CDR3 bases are TGTGCCAGCAGTCCAGCGGACCTACTCTTGGAGACCCAGTACTTC.

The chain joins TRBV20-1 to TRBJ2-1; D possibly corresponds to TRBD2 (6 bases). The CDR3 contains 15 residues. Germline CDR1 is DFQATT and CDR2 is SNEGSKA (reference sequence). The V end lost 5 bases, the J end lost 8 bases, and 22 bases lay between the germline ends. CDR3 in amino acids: CSAQGVADLRDEQFF. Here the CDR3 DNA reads TGCAGTGCTCAGGGAGTAGCGGACCTCAGGGATGAGCAGTTCTTC.

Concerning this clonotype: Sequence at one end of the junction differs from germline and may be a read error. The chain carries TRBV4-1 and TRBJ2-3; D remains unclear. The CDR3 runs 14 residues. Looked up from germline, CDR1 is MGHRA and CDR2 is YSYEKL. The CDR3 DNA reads TGCGCCAGCGGCCAAGAGCCAGTGACAGATACGCAGTATTTT. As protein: CASGQEPVTDTQYF.

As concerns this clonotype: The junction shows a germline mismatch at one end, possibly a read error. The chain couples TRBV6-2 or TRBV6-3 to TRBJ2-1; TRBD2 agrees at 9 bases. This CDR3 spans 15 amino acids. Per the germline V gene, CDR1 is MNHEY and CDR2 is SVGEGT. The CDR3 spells CVSRRSGGLYNEQLF. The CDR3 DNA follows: TGTGTCAGCAGGCGGAGCGGGGGGTTGTACAATGAGCAGTTATTC.

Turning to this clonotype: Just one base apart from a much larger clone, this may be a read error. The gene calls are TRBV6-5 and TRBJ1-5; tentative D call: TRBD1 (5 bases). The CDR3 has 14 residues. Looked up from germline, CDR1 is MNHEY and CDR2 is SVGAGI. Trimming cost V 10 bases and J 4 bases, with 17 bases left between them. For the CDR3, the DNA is TGTGCCACCCACTCCGGGGGGATAAATCAGCCCCAGCATTTT. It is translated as CATHSGGINQPQHF.

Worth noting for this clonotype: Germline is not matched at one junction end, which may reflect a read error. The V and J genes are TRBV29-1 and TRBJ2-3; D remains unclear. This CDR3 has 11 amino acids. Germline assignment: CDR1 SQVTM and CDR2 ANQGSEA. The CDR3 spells CNGQYTDTQYF. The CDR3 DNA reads TGCAACGGCCAGTACACAGACACGCAGTATTTT.

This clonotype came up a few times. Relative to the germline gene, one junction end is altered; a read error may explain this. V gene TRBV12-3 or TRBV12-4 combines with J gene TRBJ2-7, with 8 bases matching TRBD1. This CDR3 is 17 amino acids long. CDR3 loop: CASSSRTGIEGAYGQYF. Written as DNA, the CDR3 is TGTGCCAGCAGTTCACGGACAGGGATTGAAGGAGCCTACGGGCAGTACTTC.

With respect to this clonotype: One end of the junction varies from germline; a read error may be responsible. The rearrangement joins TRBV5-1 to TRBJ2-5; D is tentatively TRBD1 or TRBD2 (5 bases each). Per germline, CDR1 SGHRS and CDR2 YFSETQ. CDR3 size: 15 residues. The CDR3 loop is CVSSSTPGPKETQYF. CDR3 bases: TGCGTCAGCAGCTCAACTCCGGGGCCAAAGGAGACCCAGTACTTC.

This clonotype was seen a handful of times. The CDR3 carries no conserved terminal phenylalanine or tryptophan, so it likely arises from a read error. CDR3 DNA: TGTGCCAGTAGCCGAACCAGTTTTAGCTCCTACGAGCAGTACCTC. This sequence encodes CASSRTSFSSYEQYL. The rearrangement uses TRBV6-5 and TRBJ2-7, with D hard to call. This CDR3 contains 15 residues. Trimming stripped 9 bases from V and 0 bases from J, with 18 bases between. Germline V gene lookup returns CDR1 MNHEY and CDR2 SVGAGI.

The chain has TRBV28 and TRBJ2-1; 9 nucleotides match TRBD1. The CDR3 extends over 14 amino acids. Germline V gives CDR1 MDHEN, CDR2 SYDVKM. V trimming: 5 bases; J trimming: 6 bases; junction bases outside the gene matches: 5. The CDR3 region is CASSMTGGFNEQFF. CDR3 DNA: TGTGCCAGCAGTATGACAGGGGGGTTCAATGAGCAGTTCTTC. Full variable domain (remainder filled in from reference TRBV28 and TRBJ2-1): DVKVTQSSRYLVKRTGEKVFLECVQDMDHENMFWYRQDPGLGLRLIYFSYDVKMKEKGDIPEGYSVSREKKERFSLILESASTNQTSMYLCASSMTGGFNEQFFGPGTRLTVL.

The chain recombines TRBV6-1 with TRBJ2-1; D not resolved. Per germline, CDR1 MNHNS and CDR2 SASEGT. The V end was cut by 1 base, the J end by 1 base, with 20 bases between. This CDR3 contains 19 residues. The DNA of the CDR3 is TGTGCCAGCAGTGAAGACTTGGAATGGTCACGCAGTTCCTACAATGAGCAGTTCTTC. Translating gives CASSEDLEWSRSSYNEQFF.

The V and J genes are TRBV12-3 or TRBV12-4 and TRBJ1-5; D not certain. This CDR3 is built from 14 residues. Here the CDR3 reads CDSSRLDGNQPQHF. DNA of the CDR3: TGTGACAGTAGCCGCCTGGACGGCAATCAGCCCCAGCATTTT.

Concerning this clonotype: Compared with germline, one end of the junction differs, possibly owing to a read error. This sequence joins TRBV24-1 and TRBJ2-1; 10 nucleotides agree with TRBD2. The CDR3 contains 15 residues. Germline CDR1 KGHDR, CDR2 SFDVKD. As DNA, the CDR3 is TGTGTCACCAGACTCGGGACTAGCGAATACAATGAGCATTTCTTC. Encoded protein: CVTRLGTSEYNEHFF.

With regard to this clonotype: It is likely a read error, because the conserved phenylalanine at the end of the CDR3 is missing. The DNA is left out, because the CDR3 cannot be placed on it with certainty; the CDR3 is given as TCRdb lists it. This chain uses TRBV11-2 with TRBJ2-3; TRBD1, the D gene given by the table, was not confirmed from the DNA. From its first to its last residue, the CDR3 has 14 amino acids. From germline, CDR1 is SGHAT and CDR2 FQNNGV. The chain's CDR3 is CASSRTGTDSTQYL.

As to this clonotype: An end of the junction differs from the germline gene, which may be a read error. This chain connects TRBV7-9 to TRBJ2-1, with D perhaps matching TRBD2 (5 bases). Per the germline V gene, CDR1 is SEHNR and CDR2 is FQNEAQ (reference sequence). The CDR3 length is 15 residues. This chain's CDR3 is CGSSGTRITSHEQFF. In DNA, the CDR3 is TGTGGCAGCAGCGGTACCAGGATAACTTCCCATGAGCAGTTCTTC.

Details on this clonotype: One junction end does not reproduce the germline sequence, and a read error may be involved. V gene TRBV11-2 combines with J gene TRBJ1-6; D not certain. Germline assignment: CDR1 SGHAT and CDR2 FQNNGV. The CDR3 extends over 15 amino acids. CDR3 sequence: CASSLALGNNSPLHF. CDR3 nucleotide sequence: TGTGCTAGCAGCCTAGCCTTGGGGAATAATTCACCCCTCCACTTT.

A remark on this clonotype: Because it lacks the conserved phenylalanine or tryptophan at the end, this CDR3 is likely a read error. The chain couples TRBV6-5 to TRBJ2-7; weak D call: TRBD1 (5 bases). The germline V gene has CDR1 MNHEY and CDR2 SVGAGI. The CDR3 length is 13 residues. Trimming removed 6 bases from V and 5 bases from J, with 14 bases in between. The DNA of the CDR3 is TGTGCCAGCAGGGGGCAGACTTGGGACGAGCAGTACTTA. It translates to CASRGQTWDEQYL.

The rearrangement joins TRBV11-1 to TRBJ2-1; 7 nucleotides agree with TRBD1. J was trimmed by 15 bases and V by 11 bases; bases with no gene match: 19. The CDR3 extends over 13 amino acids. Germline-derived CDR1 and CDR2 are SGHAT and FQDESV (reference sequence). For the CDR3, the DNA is TGTGCCGGCGGCTTACACAGGGGATGGGATCGGTTCTTC. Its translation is CAGGLHRGWDRFF.

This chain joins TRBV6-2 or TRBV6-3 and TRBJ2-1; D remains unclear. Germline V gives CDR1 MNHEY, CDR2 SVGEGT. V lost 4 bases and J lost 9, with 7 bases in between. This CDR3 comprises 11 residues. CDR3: CASSFRSEQFF. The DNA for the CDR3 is TGTGCCAGCAGTTTCCGAAGTGAGCAGTTCTTC.

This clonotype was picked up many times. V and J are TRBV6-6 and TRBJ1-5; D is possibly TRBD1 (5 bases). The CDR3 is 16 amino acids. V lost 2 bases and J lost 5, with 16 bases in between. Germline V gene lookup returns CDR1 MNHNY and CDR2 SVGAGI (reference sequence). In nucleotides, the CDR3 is TGTGCCAGCAGTTACACTGGGGGGTCCCTCTATCAGCCCCAGCATTTT. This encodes CASSYTGGSLYQPQHF.